This TCR beta chain was recorded in a study of cytomegalovirus exposure and HLA in healthy donors. Trimming at V came to 0 bases and at J to 5 bases, leaving 0 bases not matched to a gene. The CDR3 extends over 13 amino acids. Germline CDR1 and CDR2: ENHRY and SYGVKD. For this clone: No antigen is known for it.

PCR amplification relied on 60 Vbeta primers (plus 13 Jbeta primers). Assay used: immunoSEQ multiplex PCR; TCRdb lists only in-frame clones, some missing. The sample records more than 45,000 clones, approximately 82% being singletons. Points from the study as a whole: Analysis was performed later, and it showed HLA-associated TCR beta chains to be more clonally expanded than equally common others.

Sequencing was done on a sample of PBMCs. This clonotype originated in a man over 45 in good health and CMV-seronegative. The chain uses TRBV10-3 and TRBJ2-5; 7 bases match TRBD2. CDR3 amino acids: CAISESGRETQYF. CDR3 DNA sequence: TGTGCCATCAGTGAGTCCGGGAGGGAGACCCAGTACTTC.